Listed below are T cell receptor beta chains from one sample, sequenced in a study of cytomegalovirus exposure and HLA in healthy donors. The assay was immunoSEQ multiplex PCR, and TCRdb's table has in-frame clones only and misses some. Of approximately 110,000 clones in the sample, more than 75% are singletons; the top ten hold more than 3%. Sequenced: PBMCs. The receptors derive from a man in his forties in good health and CMV-seronegative. Both conserved end residues are part of each CDR3. D genes are given only for firm matches. The listing skips clone size in some rows; elsewhere it reads once, few, many or a size class.

TRBJ2-7	.	TRBV7-9	few	TGTTCCAGCAGCACTCATACCTACGAGCAGTACTTC	CSSSTHTYEQYF
TRBJ1-6	.	TRBV5-1	once	TGCGCCAGCAGCTTGGGCAGCTCCTATAATTCACCCCTCCACTTT	CASSLGSSYNSPLHF
TRBJ1-1	.	TRBV7-9	.	TGTGCCAGCAGCTTGGGGCTCGTGGGCGGCACTGAAGCTTTCTTT	CASSLGLVGGTEAFF
TRBJ1-5	.	TRBV9	.	TGTGCCAGCAGCCGGGACATCCATCAGCCCCAGCATTTT	CASSRDIHQPQHF
TRBJ1-4	.	TRBV19	.	TGTGCCAGTAGTCTGCGGGGGACGGGAGATGAAAAACTGTTTTTT	CASSLRGTGDEKLFF
TRBJ1-1	TRBD1	TRBV5-6	.	TGTGCCAGCAGCTGGACAGGGAACGGGGAAGCTTTCTTT	CASSWTGNGEAFF
TRBJ2-3	TRBD2	TRBV7-3	.	TGTGCCAGCAGGGCGGGGGGACCCACAGATACGCAGTATTTT	CASRAGGPTDTQYF
TRBJ1-3	.	TRBV7-2	.	TGTGCCAGCAGCTTCTCGGGGGAGTCTGGAAACACCATATATTTT	CASSFSGESGNTIYF
TRBJ1-6	TRBD1	TRBV6-5	.	TGTGCCAGCAGACGGGACAGCTCAAATTCACCCCTCCACTTT	CASRRDSSNSPLHF
TRBJ1-4	.	TRBV7-2	.	TGTGCCAGCAGCTTGCAGTTTAATGAAAAACTGTTTTTT	CASSLQFNEKLFF
TRBJ2-6	TRBD1	TRBV27	.	TGTGCCAGCAGCCCAGGGGGCGCTGGGGCCAACGTCCTGACTTTC	CASSPGGAGANVLTF
TRBJ2-3	TRBD2	TRBV7-9	.	TGTGCCAGCAGCTCAACCATAGCGGGGGGGCAATCAGATACGCAGTATTTT	CASSSTIAGGQSDTQYF
TRBJ1-1	.	TRBV5-6	.	TGTGCCAGCAGCGTGGACGACCGAGGTGAAGCTTTCTTT	CASSVDDRGEAFF
TRBJ2-6	.	TRBV7-3	.	TGTGCCAGCAGCCCTACCCCCTCTGGGGCCAACGGCCTGACTTTC	CASSPTPSGANGLTF
TRBJ2-2	TRBD2	TRBV30	.	TGTGCCTGGAGTGTAATAGCGGGGAACACCGGGGAGCTGTTTTTT	CAWSVIAGNTGELFF
TRBJ1-4	.	TRBV4-3	.	TGCGCCAGCAGCCAAGTGGAGGGAAAACTGTTTTTT	CASSQVEGKLFF
TRBJ2-1	.	TRBV5-1	.	TGCGCCAGCGGCGACAGGTCCAATGAGCAGTTCTTC	CASGDRSNEQFF
TRBJ2-2	.	TRBV4-3	few	TGCGCCAGCAGCCGAGGACAGCACACCGGGGAGCTGTTTTTT	CASSRGQHTGELFF
TRBJ2-3	TRBD1	TRBV19	.	TGTGCCAGTAGTATTCTACAGGGGCCCCCAGATACGCAGTATTTT	CASSILQGPPDTQYF
TRBJ2-6	TRBD1	TRBV9	once	TGTGCCAGCAGCTTAGAGGGGGCGCCTGGGGCCAACGTCCTGACTTTC	CASSLEGAPGANVLTF
TRBJ1-5	TRBD1	TRBV6-1	.	TGTGCCAGCAGCGGAGAGGCAGGGGGCTATCAGCCCCAGCATTTT	CASSGEAGGYQPQHF
TRBJ1-5	TRBD1	TRBV19	few	TGTGCCAGTAAATCGACAGGGCGCAATCAGCCCCAGCATTTT	CASKSTGRNQPQHF
TRBJ1-2	.	TRBV11-1	.	TGTGCCAGCAGCTTAGTCGCAGGGGTGTATGGCTACACCTTC	CASSLVAGVYGYTF
TRBJ2-6	.	TRBV7-2	.	TGTGCCAGCAGCTTCCAGATCTCTGGGGCCAACGTCCTGACTTTC	CASSFQISGANVLTF
TRBJ1-6	.	TRBV5-4	few	TGTGCCAGCAGCTTGACGGCAGGGGTTAATTCACCCCTCCACTTT	CASSLTAGVNSPLHF
TRBJ1-3	.	TRBV6-5	.	TGTGCCAGCAACACCCCCGACAGATACGGAAACACCATATATTTT	CASNTPDRYGNTIYF
TRBJ2-7	TRBD1	TRBV29-1	.	TGCAGCGCCCAGGGACAGGGGTTCTACGAGCAGTACTTC	CSAQGQGFYEQYF
TRBJ1-1	.	TRBV28	.	TGTGCCAGCAGTTTAAATCGGGGGGAAGCTTTCTTT	CASSLNRGEAFF
TRBJ2-7	.	TRBV6-5	.	TGTGCCAGCAGTTACTCGAAAGGCAGGGTGGGCTACGAGCAGTACTTC	CASSYSKGRVGYEQYF
TRBJ1-2	.	TRBV7-9	.	TGTGCCAGCAGCGATTCAGCCACCCAGGGAATCTATGGCTACACCTTC	CASSDSATQGIYGYTF
TRBJ2-7	.	TRBV2	.	TGTGCCAGCGGCAACAGGAGGGTAGAGGGCTACGAGCAGTACTTC	CASGNRRVEGYEQYF
TRBJ2-1	TRBD1	TRBV5-1	.	TGCGCCAGCAGCCTCCGGGACAGTTACAATGAGCAGTTCTTC	CASSLRDSYNEQFF
TRBJ1-2	.	TRBV4-3	.	TGCGCCAGCAGCCAACGATACGGGTCACCCTATGGCTACACCTTC	CASSQRYGSPYGYTF
TRBJ2-3	.	TRBV6-1	.	TGTGCCAGCAGCTTGGGCAGGGGCACAGATACGCAGTATTTT	CASSLGRGTDTQYF
TRBJ2-3	TRBD2	TRBV7-3	.	TGTGCCAGCAGCTTAAGCGGGGGGGCATTAGATACGCAGTATTTT	CASSLSGGALDTQYF
TRBJ2-7	TRBD1	TRBV28	.	TGTGCCAGCAGTACCCCCGGGACAGCCTACGAGCAGTACTTC	CASSTPGTAYEQYF
TRBJ2-2	TRBD1	TRBV2	few	TGTGCCAGCAGTCGACAGGGCGATCAAGCCGGGGAGCTGTTTTTT	CASSRQGDQAGELFF
TRBJ2-7	.	TRBV5-6	.	TGTGCCAGCAGCCAGGACAGTGTCCCAGTTTATCCTTTCTACGAGCAGTACTTC	CASSQDSVPVYPFYEQYF
TRBJ2-3	TRBD1	TRBV7-8	once	TGTGCCAGCAGCTCCGGACAGGGTCGAACAGATACGCAGTATTTT	CASSSGQGRTDTQYF
TRBJ1-5	.	TRBV9	.	TGTGCCAGCAGCGTAGCCGCGGGGACCAATCAGCCCCAGCATTTT	CASSVAAGTNQPQHF
TRBJ2-2	TRBD1	TRBV18	.	TGTGCCAGCTCGCCACTGCGTTTGGGACAGGCTCTGGGGGAGCTGTTTTTT	CASSPLRLGQALGELFF